This record concerns one T cell receptor beta chain sequence. Its antigen is not known. The germline gene is not matched at one end of the junction; a read error may be the cause. Germline V gene sequence: CDR1 SGHAT, CDR2 FQNNGV. The CDR3 spans 13 residues. TCRdb analysed the 5' RACE reads with MiXCR anew, one entry per CDR3 protein. The sample lists 45,000 to 65,000 distinct CDR3 sequences, 6% to 7.5% occurring once. This sample is part of a study of CD8 T cells in ankylosing spondylitis. The study's findings and limits: Relatively scarce in peripheral blood, disease-linked clones were CD8+. As reported, disease-linked clones showed significant enrichment in matched ankylosing spondylitis synovial fluid. Reports of some motif variants in reactive arthritis synovial fluid and blood predate this one. The study identified a TCR beta motif of under ten highly homologous variants that appeared characteristic of ankylosing spondylitis blood.

The chain employs TRBV11-2 and TRBJ2-5; no definite D call. Sequenced material: blood, either unsorted or a sorted T cell fraction (not recorded which). The clonotype was recovered from a female donor with ankylosing spondylitis or in good health (not recorded which). The CDR3 loop is CTSSPRGAETQYF. The DNA of the CDR3 is TGTACCAGCAGCCCCCGAGGCGCAGAGACCCAGTACTTC.